This T cell receptor beta chain was recovered during a study of CD8 T cells in Susac syndrome. About the research overall: There were Susac syndrome patients who were therapy-naive at blood draw, others on corticosteroids, and others on intravenous immunoglobulin alone.

Each Susac syndrome patient had definite or probable disease by recently defined criteria. Negative isolation was used for CD8+ and CD4+ T cells, and FACS enrichment was applied to TEMRA cells. Random hexamers primed reverse transcription of about 0.45 to 1 ug RNA. TCRdb called the immunoSEQ multiplex PCR reads again in MiXCR, with one record for every CDR3 protein. The top ten clones hold about 0.41% of a sample with about 83,000 distinct CDR3 sequences, 95% to 97% of them seen once. Points on this clonotype: Its antigen is not identified.

Findings of the study overall: Total CD8+ and CD8+ TEMRA repertoires contained over 15 and five Susac-specific public clones, respectively.

V dropped 5 bases and J dropped 0 bases, with 7 bases sitting between them. The CDR3 extends over 13 amino acids. Germline CDR1 reads SGHTA; CDR2 reads FQGNSA. This chain joins TRBV7-2 and TRBJ2-5; D ambiguous. This TCR derives from a human donor with Susac syndrome. The sample was CD8+ T cells from PBMCs. The chain's CDR3 is CASSLEYQETQYF. In DNA form, the CDR3 reads TGTGCCAGCAGCCTAGAGTACCAAGAGACCCAGTACTTC.